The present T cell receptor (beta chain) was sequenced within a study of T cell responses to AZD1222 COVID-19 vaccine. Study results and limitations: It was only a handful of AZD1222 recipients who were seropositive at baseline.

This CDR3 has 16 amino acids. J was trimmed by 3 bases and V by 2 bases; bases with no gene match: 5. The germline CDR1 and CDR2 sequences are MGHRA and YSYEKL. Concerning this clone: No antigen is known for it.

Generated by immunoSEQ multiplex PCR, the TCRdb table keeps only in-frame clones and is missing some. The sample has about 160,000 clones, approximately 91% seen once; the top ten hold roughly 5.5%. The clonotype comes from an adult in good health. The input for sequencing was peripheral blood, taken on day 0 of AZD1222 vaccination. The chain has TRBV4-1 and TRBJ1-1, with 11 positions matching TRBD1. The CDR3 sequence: CASSQKGQGGYTEAFF. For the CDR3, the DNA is TGCGCCAGCAGCCAAAAGGGACAGGGGGGGTACACTGAAGCTTTCTTT.